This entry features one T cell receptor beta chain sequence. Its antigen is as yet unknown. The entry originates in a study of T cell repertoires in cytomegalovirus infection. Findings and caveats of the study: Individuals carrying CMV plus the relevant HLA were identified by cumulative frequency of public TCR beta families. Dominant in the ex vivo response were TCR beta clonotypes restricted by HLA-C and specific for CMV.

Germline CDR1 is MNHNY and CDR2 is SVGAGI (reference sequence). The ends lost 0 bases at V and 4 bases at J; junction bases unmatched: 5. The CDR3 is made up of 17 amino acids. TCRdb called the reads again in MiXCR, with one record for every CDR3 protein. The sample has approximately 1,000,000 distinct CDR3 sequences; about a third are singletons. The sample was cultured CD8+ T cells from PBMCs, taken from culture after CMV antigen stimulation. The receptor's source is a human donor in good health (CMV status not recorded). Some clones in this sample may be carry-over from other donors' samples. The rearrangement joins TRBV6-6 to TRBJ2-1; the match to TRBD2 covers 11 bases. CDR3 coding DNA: TGTGCCAGCAGTTACTCAGTAGCGGGGGGGCTTTACAATGAGCAGTTCTTC. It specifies CASSYSVAGGLYNEQFF.